Shown below are 29 T cell receptor beta chains from a single sample sequenced in a study of OX40 agonist ivuxolimab in advanced cancers. Profiled with immunoSEQ multiplex PCR; TCRdb holds only in-frame clones, not every one. The table has approximately 52,000 clones, roughly 94% seen once. The sequences come from CD4+ or CD8+ T cells sorted from blood, collected in a trial of the OX40 agonist ivuxolimab. All receptors derive from an adult with an advanced solid tumor such as melanoma, head and neck, liver or kidney cancer.

The chain is built from TRBV10-1 and TRBJ2-7; D gene unclear. The CDR3 runs 12 residues. V lost 4 bases, J lost 4 bases, and 8 bases lay in between. Germline loops: CDR1 WNHNN, CDR2 SYGVQD (reference sequence). The CDR3: CASSVLSYEQYF. CDR3 DNA: TGCGCCAGCAGTGTCCTGAGTTACGAGCAGTACTTC.

The V and J genes are TRBV6-6 and TRBJ2-1; TRBD2 might be the D (6 bases). The germline CDR1 and CDR2 sequences are MNHNY and SVGAGI (reference sequence). The CDR3 sequence is 15 residues long. Trimming pared 1 base from V and 2 bases from J, leaving 9 bases between. The CDR3 nucleotides read TGTGCCAGCAGTTACTGGTCGGGAGCCTACAATGAGCAGTTCTTC. Translated: CASSYWSGAYNEQFF.

This clone came up once. The chain recombines TRBV11-3 with TRBJ1-1, with D perhaps TRBD1 (6 bases). The CDR3 runs 12 residues. The V end was cut by 2 bases, the J end by 7 bases, with 8 bases between. The germline V gene has CDR1 SGHNT and CDR2 YENEEA. This chain's CDR3 is CASSLSTGEAFF. The CDR3 DNA sequence: TGTGCCAGCAGCTTATCGACAGGTGAAGCTTTCTTT.

The J gene is TRBJ1-2, the V gene TRBV5-4, with 8 bases identical to TRBD1. The V gene end was trimmed by 7 bases and the J gene end by 7 bases; junction bases not matched to a gene: 12. Per the germline V gene, CDR1 is SGHNT and CDR2 is YYREEE (reference sequence). This CDR3 is 14 amino acids long. The CDR3 loop is CASLDPQGAGGYTF. CDR3 in DNA: TGTGCCAGCCTAGATCCCCAGGGGGCAGGTGGCTACACCTTC.

The chain has TRBV5-6 and TRBJ2-2; D is undetermined. Trimming took off 0 bases at V and 2 bases at J, with 14 bases between the two ends. There are 17 residues in the CDR3. Germline CDR1 and CDR2: SGHDT and YYEEEE. DNA for the CDR3: TGTGCCAGCAGCTTGGGTGCGTTTAGGAGCAACACCGGGGAGCTGTTTTTT. Translating it yields CASSLGAFRSNTGELFF.

Here the CDR3 reads CASYWTSGRHNEQFF. As DNA, the CDR3 is TGTGCCAGCTACTGGACTAGCGGGAGGCACAATGAGCAGTTCTTC. This sequence joins TRBV7-9 and TRBJ2-1; 14 positions match TRBD2. The V gene end was trimmed by 8 bases and the J gene end by 5 bases; junction bases not matched to a gene: 5. CDR1 and CDR2 from the germline V gene are SEHNR and FQNEAQ (reference sequence). CDR3 length equals 15 residues.

The chain couples TRBV15 to TRBJ2-1; no firm D call. CDR3 length: 16 amino acids. V was clipped by 4 bases and J by 1 base, with 14 bases between them. The germline V gene encodes CDR1 LNHNV and CDR2 YYDKDF (reference sequence). The CDR3 spells CATSMPGLQSYNEQFF. The CDR3 bases are TGTGCCACCAGCATGCCGGGCCTCCAATCCTACAATGAGCAGTTCTTC.

The chain links TRBV5-4 to TRBJ2-5, with D possibly matching TRBD2 (5 bases). V dropped 3 bases and J dropped 1 base, with 13 bases sitting between them. This CDR3 has 15 amino acids. The germline CDR1 and CDR2 sequences are SGHNT and YYREEE (reference sequence). The CDR3 DNA reads as TGTGCCAGCAGCTCCTCTATAGCGAGCCAAGAGACCCAGTACTTC. Residues: CASSSSIASQETQYF.

V and J are TRBV19 and TRBJ2-1; D tentatively reads TRBD1 or TRBD2 (6 bases each). The length of the CDR3 is 16 residues. V gave up 5 bases and J gave up 9 bases, with 23 bases separating them. Germline CDR1 reads LNHDA; CDR2 reads SQIVND (reference sequence). The DNA of the CDR3 is TGTGCCAGTAGTGGCTACGGTAGGAGGGGGGCAATTGAGCAGTTCTTC. This codes for CASSGYGRRGAIEQFF. The whole variable domain, remainder taken from reference TRBV19 and TRBJ2-1, is DGGITQSPKYLFRKEGQNVTLSCEQNLNHDAMYWYRQDPGQGLRLIYYSQIVNDFQKGDIAEGYSVSREKKESFPLTVTSAQKNPTAFYLCASSGYGRRGAIEQFFGPGTRLTVL.

The chain uses TRBV29-1 and TRBJ2-5, with D unresolved. The CDR3 consists of 9 residues. Germline loops: CDR1 SQVTM, CDR2 ANQGSEA. The germline V and J ends were trimmed by 6 bases and 4 bases, with 3 bases remaining between them. The CDR3 sequence: CSVSETQYF. The CDR3 DNA is TGCAGCGTATCAGAGACCCAGTACTTC.

The chain couples TRBV7-3 to TRBJ2-5, with D perhaps given as TRBD1 or TRBD2 (5 bases each). Germline lookup yields CDR1 SGHTA and CDR2 FQGTGA. The V gene lost 2 bases and the J gene lost 3 bases, with 16 bases spanning the gap. The CDR3 length is 16 residues. CDR3 amino acids: CASSLGAAVGEETQYF. The CDR3 DNA reads TGTGCCAGCAGCTTAGGGGCAGCGGTGGGGGAAGAGACCCAGTACTTC. Drawing the rest from reference TRBV7-3 and TRBJ2-5, the complete variable domain is GAGVSQTPSNKVTEKGKYVELRCDPISGHTALYWYRQSLGQGPEFLIYFQGTGAADDSGLPNDRFFAVRPEGSVSTLKIQRTERGDSAVYLCASSLGAAVGEETQYFGPGTRLLVL.

This chain connects TRBV5-1 to TRBJ2-5, with D possibly matching TRBD1 (5 bases). The J call is in doubt because the DNA end fits TRBJ2-7 better. The CDR3 sequence is 14 residues long. The V gene's germline CDR1 is SGHRS and CDR2 YFSETQ. The CDR3 reads CASSTGDSSYEQYF. CDR3 sequence (DNA): TGCGCCAGCAGCACAGGAGATAGCTCCTACGAGCAGTACTTC.

The table lists this clone with a count of one. This chain connects TRBV7-9 to TRBJ2-1; D is undetermined. The CDR3 consists of 14 residues. The germline V gene has CDR1 SEHNR and CDR2 FQNEAQ (reference sequence). V was pared by 3 bases and J by 9 bases, with 15 bases between. The CDR3 bases are TGTGCCAGCAGCTTGGTATCTAGTCAGTTTGAGCAGTTCTTC. Amino acids: CASSLVSSQFEQFF.

The rearrangement links TRBV9 to TRBJ2-5; no clear D gene. The CDR3 is made up of 15 amino acids. CDR1 and CDR2 (germline): SGDLS, YYNGEE. The V gene lost 0 bases and the J gene lost 2 bases, with 11 bases spanning the gap. The CDR3 region is CASSVEGWNQETQYF. CDR3 sequence (DNA): TGTGCCAGCAGCGTAGAGGGATGGAATCAAGAGACCCAGTACTTC.

The chain is built from TRBV28 and TRBJ2-5; 8 nucleotides line up with TRBD2. The length of the CDR3 is 14 residues. The trim removed 4 bases at V and 7 bases at J, leaving 8 bases unmatched. The germline V gene has CDR1 MDHEN and CDR2 SYDVKM. The CDR3 DNA is TGTGCCAGCAGTTCCAGCGGGAGTGCTAGGACCCAGTACTTC. This sequence encodes CASSSSGSARTQYF.

The chain uses TRBV29-1 and TRBJ2-1; D perhaps matches TRBD1 (6 bases). Trimming left V 3 bases short and J 4 bases short, with 7 bases between. The CDR3 sequence is 12 residues long. In germline, CDR1 is SQVTM, CDR2 ANQGSEA. The CDR3 loop reads CSVEDSYNEQFF. CDR3 nucleotides: TGCAGCGTTGAGGACAGTTACAATGAGCAGTTCTTC.

The chain carries TRBV9 and TRBJ2-3, with D maybe TRBD1 (6 bases). Trimming shortened V by 4 bases and J by 6 bases, and 9 bases separated the two germline ends. Germline CDR1 and CDR2: SGDLS and YYNGEE. This CDR3 region has 12 residues. For the CDR3, the DNA is TGTGCCAGCAGCCTCCAGGGGGATACGCAGTATTTT. Protein product: CASSLQGDTQYF.

The chain has TRBV28 and TRBJ1-3, with 7 bases that match TRBD1. Germline V gene data show CDR1 as MDHEN and CDR2 as SYDVKM. V lost 6 bases and J lost 3; bases outside the gene matches: 11. The CDR3 length is 16 residues. The CDR3 sequence: CASRSTGVPGGNTIYF. In DNA form, the CDR3 reads TGTGCCAGCAGAAGTACAGGGGTGCCCGGTGGAAACACCATATATTTT. The variable domain in full, completed from reference TRBV28 and TRBJ1-3, reads DVKVTQSSRYLVKRTGEKVFLECVQDMDHENMFWYRQDPGLGLRLIYFSYDVKMKEKGDIPEGYSVSREKKERFSLILESASTNQTSMYLCASRSTGVPGGNTIYFGEGSWLTVV.

The V and J genes are TRBV19 and TRBJ2-7; possible D gene TRBD1, 6 bases. CDR1 LNHDA and CDR2 SQIVND come from the germline V gene (reference sequence). V dropped 5 bases and J dropped 3 bases, with 11 bases sitting between them. The CDR3 runs 13 residues. The CDR3 protein is CASSARDNYEQYF. DNA of the CDR3: TGTGCCAGTAGTGCCCGGGACAACTACGAGCAGTACTTC.

The J gene is TRBJ1-6, the V gene TRBV6-1, with 9 bases aligning to TRBD1. This CDR3 is 15 amino acids long. Trimming removed 4 bases from V and 7 bases from J; junction bases left unmatched: 5. Germline-derived CDR1 and CDR2 are MNHNS and SASEGT. Written as DNA, the CDR3 is TGTGCCAGCAGTGCCGGGACAGGGTGGAATTCACCCCTCCACTTT. Amino acids: CASSAGTGWNSPLHF.

The rearrangement uses TRBV7-6 and TRBJ2-2; 8 bases fit TRBD2. V shed 5 bases and J 3 bases; nucleotides not matched to a gene: 5. CDR1 is SGHVS, CDR2 FNYEAQ, per germline. The CDR3 is 15 amino acids. The CDR3 DNA reads as TGTGCCAGCAGCCCCACTAGCGGTTACACCGGGGAGCTGTTTTTT. It translates to CASSPTSGYTGELFF.

This clone qualifies as medium-sized. The V call is TRBV16, the J call TRBJ2-4; D not resolved. The CDR3 runs 17 residues. With 4 bases removed from V and 0 bases from J, the gap between germline ends came to 16 bases. Germline CDR1 is KGHSY and CDR2 is FQNENV. This CDR3 reads CASSLARAALAKNIQYF. CDR3 nucleotide sequence: TGTGCCAGCAGCCTCGCCCGGGCCGCACTAGCCAAAAACATTCAGTACTTC.

The J gene is TRBJ2-2, the V gene TRBV7-3; TRBD2 agrees at 9 bases. Germline V lookup: CDR1 SGHTA, CDR2 FQGTGA. The CDR3 is 15 residues long. Germline trimming cut 6 bases from V and 4 bases from J; bases unmatched to any gene: 6. The CDR3 DNA reads as TGTGCCAGCAGTTTTAGCGGGAGCGGCACCGGGGAGCTGTTTTTT. Its translation: CASSFSGSGTGELFF.

The chain couples TRBV21-1 to TRBJ2-3; TRBD2, as called in the table, went unchecked against the DNA. TRBV21-1 represents a pseudogene. This CDR3 has 16 residues. Here the CDR3 DNA reads TGTGCCAGCAGCAAAGTACCCGGGAGCGGCACAGATACGCAGTATTTT. Encoded protein: CASSKVPGSGTDTQYF.

The rearrangement joins TRBV12-5 to TRBJ2-7, with D perhaps assigned TRBD1 or TRBD2 (5 bases each). The length of the CDR3 is 18 residues. V lost 0 bases, J lost 0 bases, and 18 bases lay in between. In germline, CDR1 is LGHNT, CDR2 FRNRAP. The CDR3 here is CASGLVLPPGPSSYEQYF. In DNA form, the CDR3 reads TGTGCTAGTGGTTTGGTACTCCCCCCGGGACCCAGCTCCTACGAGCAGTACTTC.

The rearrangement uses TRBV28 and TRBJ1-5; 7 positions match TRBD1. Germline trimming cut 5 bases from V and 7 bases from J; bases unmatched to any gene: 8. Germline V gene lookup returns CDR1 MDHEN and CDR2 SYDVKM. This CDR3 contains 14 residues. This CDR3 is CASSIEQGWQPQHF. The CDR3 region has the DNA TGTGCCAGCAGTATAGAACAGGGGTGGCAGCCCCAGCATTTT.

J is TRBJ2-1 and V is TRBV27; D is unresolved. Trimming cost V 3 bases and J 14 bases, with 11 bases left between them. Per germline, CDR1 MNHEY and CDR2 SMNVEV (reference sequence). This CDR3 is 11 amino acids long. CDR3 sequence reads: CASSFAEEEFF. Written as DNA, the CDR3 is TGTGCCAGCAGTTTTGCGGAAGAGGAGTTCTTC.

The chain carries TRBV19 and TRBJ2-7; TRBD1 might be the D (8 bases). With 3 bases removed from V and 2 bases from J, the gap between germline ends came to 17 bases. The CDR3 runs 16 residues. Per germline, CDR1 LNHDA and CDR2 SQIVND (reference sequence). The CDR3 sequence: CASSIGRTGITYEQYF. Written as DNA, the CDR3 is TGTGCCAGTAGTATCGGGAGGACAGGGATTACCTACGAGCAGTACTTC. Variable domain in full (rest from reference TRBV19 and TRBJ2-7): DGGITQSPKYLFRKEGQNVTLSCEQNLNHDAMYWYRQDPGQGLRLIYYSQIVNDFQKGDIAEGYSVSREKKESFPLTVTSAQKNPTAFYLCASSIGRTGITYEQYFGPGTRLTVT.

The genes are TRBV28 and TRBJ2-7; D is ambiguous. With 7 bases removed from V and 4 bases from J, the gap between germline ends came to 8 bases. The V gene's germline CDR1 is MDHEN and CDR2 SYDVKM. The CDR3 consists of 11 residues. The CDR3 DNA reads as TGTGCCAGCACATCAACTTACGAGCAGTACTTC. Protein sequence: CASTSTYEQYF. Using reference TRBV28 and TRBJ2-7 for the parts outside the CDR3, the full variable domain is DVKVTQSSRYLVKRTGEKVFLECVQDMDHENMFWYRQDPGLGLRLIYFSYDVKMKEKGDIPEGYSVSREKKERFSLILESASTNQTSMYLCASTSTYEQYFGPGTRLTVT.